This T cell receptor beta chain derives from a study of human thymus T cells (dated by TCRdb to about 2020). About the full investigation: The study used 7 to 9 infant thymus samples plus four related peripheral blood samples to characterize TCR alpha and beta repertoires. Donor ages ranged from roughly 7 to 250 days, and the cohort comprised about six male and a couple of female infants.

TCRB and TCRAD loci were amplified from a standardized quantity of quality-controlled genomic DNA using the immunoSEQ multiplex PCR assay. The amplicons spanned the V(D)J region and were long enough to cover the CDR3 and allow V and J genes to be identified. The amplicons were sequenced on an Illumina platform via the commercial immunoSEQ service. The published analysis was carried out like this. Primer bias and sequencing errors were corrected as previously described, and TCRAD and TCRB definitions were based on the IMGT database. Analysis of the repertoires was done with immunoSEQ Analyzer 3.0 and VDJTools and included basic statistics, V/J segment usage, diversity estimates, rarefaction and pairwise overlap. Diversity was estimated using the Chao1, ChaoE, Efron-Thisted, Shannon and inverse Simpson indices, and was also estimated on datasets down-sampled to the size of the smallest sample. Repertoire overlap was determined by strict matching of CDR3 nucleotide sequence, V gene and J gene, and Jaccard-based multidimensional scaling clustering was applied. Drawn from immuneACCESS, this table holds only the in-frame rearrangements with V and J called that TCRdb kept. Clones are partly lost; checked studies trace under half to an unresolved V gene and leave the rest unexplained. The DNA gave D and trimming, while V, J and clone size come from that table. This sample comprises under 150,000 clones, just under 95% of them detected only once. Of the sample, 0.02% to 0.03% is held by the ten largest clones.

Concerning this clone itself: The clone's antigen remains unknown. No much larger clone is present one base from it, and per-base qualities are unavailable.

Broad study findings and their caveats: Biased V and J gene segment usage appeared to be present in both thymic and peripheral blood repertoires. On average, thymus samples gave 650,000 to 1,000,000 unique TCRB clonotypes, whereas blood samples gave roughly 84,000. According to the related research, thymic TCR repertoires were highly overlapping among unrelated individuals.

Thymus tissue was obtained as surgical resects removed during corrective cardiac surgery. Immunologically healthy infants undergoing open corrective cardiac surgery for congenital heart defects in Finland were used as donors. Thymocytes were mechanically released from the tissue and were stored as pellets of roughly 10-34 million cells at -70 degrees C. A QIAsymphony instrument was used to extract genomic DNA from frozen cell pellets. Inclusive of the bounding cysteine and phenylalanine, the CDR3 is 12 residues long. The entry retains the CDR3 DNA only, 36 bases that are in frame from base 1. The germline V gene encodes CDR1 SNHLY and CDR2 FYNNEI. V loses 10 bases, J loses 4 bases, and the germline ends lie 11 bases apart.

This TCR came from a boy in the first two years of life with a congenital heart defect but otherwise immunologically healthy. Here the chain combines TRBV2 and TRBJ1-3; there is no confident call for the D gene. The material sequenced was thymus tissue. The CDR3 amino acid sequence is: CATYAKGNTIYF. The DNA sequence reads TGTGCCACGTACGCCAAGGGAAACACCATATATTTT.